Shown below are 8 T cell receptor beta chains from a single sample sequenced in a study of blood T cell repertoires in COVID-19. Sequenced by immunoSEQ multiplex PCR; TCRdb stores in-frame clones only, minus some. This sample has around 90,000 clones, with 85% found just once. Sequencing was done on a sample of peripheral blood. The receptors come from a woman in her sixties or seventies with active or convalescent COVID-19.

Only one count was recorded for this clone. This rearrangement joins TRBV4-1 to TRBJ1-6, with 9 bases matching TRBD1. In germline, CDR1 is MGHRA, CDR2 YSYEKL. This CDR3 is 14 amino acids long. V was clipped by 1 base and J by 11 bases; unmatched bases: 3. CDR3 nucleotides: TGCGCCAGCAGCCAAGTGGGGACAGGGACACCCCTCCACTTT. This encodes CASSQVGTGTPLHF.

This clone came up a few times. The chain links TRBV5-1 to TRBJ2-2; D is ambiguous. The germline V gene encodes CDR1 SGHRS and CDR2 YFSETQ. V shed 4 bases and J shed 2 bases, with 12 bases lying between them. There are 15 residues in the CDR3. The CDR3 coding sequence is TGCGCCAGCAGCCCACGACAAGTAAACACCGGGGAGCTGTTTTTT. This encodes CASSPRQVNTGELFF.

The gene calls are TRBV3-1 (or the pseudogene TRBV3-2) and TRBJ2-3; D gene uncertain. The germline V gene has CDR1 LGHDT and CDR2 YNNKEL (reference sequence). Trimming stripped 1 base from V and 1 base from J, with 6 bases between. The CDR3 covers 14 residues. CDR3 in amino acids: CASSQAFRTDTQYF. Written as DNA, the CDR3 is TGTGCCAGCAGCCAAGCCTTTCGCACAGATACGCAGTATTTT.

This clone was seen once. The chain is built from TRBV5-4 and TRBJ1-2; D is ambiguous. The CDR3 contains 11 residues. Germline V CDR1 and CDR2: SGHNT, YYREEE (reference sequence). Trimming shortened V by 5 bases and J by 2 bases, and 4 bases separated the two germline ends. DNA for the CDR3: TGTGCCAGCAGTTCGAACTATGGCTACACCTTC. It codes for CASSSNYGYTF. Using reference TRBV5-4 and TRBJ1-2 for the parts outside the CDR3, the full variable domain is ETGVTQSPTHLIKTRGQQVTLRCSSQSGHNTVSWYQQALGQGPQFIFQYYREEENGRGNFPPRFSGLQFPNYSSELNVNALELDDSALYLCASSSNYGYTFGSGTRLTVV.

The chain is built from TRBV27 and TRBJ1-2; perhaps TRBD1 as D (5 bases). V lost 5 bases and J lost 5, with 12 bases in between. The CDR3 spans 13 residues. Germline values: CDR1 MNHEY, CDR2 SMNVEV (reference sequence). The CDR3 region is CASSPGQLYGYTF. The CDR3 DNA reads TGTGCCAGCAGTCCAGGACAACTGTATGGCTACACCTTC.

The rearrangement links TRBV4-3 to TRBJ1-6; tentatively, D is TRBD1 (6 bases). V lost 2 bases, J lost 6 bases, and 11 bases lay in between. This CDR3 region has 15 residues. Germline loops: CDR1 LGHNA, CDR2 YSLEER. The CDR3, as DNA: TGCGCCAGCAGCCAAACATACAGGGTTAATTCACCCCTCCACTTT. This sequence encodes CASSQTYRVNSPLHF.

The chain uses TRBV3-1 (or the pseudogene TRBV3-2) and TRBJ2-2; 7 nucleotides match TRBD1. The V gene end was trimmed by 5 bases and the J gene end by 0 bases; junction bases not matched to a gene: 3. The length of the CDR3 is 15 residues. Per the germline V gene, CDR1 is LGHDT and CDR2 is YNNKEL (reference sequence). The CDR3 DNA reads as TGTGCCAGCAGCAGAGGGGGCGCGAACACCGGGGAGCTGTTTTTT. Its translation is CASSRGGANTGELFF.

The chain uses TRBV6-2 or TRBV6-3 and TRBJ2-1; D unresolved. Trimming stripped 2 bases from V and 0 bases from J, with 8 bases between. This CDR3 has 15 residues. Germline CDR1 MNHEY, CDR2 SVGEGT. The CDR3 reads CASSYLSVSYNEQFF. The CDR3 DNA reads TGTGCCAGCAGTTACCTTAGTGTCTCCTACAATGAGCAGTTCTTC.